The 8 T cell receptor beta chains listed next were all sequenced from one sample in a study of CD4 T cells in relation to SARS-CoV-2 and coronaviruses. These receptors lack a known antigen. Only in-frame clones appear in the TCRdb table, and some are missing; sequencing was by immunoSEQ multiplex PCR. Counted here are some 44,000 clones, approximately 80% occurring once; the ten biggest clones make up 1.4%. The sequenced sample was naive CD4+ T cells from PBMCs, cultured in vitro. Sample subset: naive CD4+ T cells isolated by negative enrichment. These receptors were obtained from an adult with COVID-19.

The chain is built from TRBV28 and TRBJ1-3, with 11 bases matching TRBD1. The germline V gene has CDR1 MDHEN and CDR2 SYDVKM. This CDR3 contains 16 residues. V shed 6 bases, J shed 4 bases, and the junction held 8 bases outside the gene matches. CDR3: CASRTTGQGVGNTIYF. DNA of the CDR3: TGTGCCAGCAGGACGACGGGACAGGGGGTCGGAAACACCATATATTTT.

The chain uses TRBV27 and TRBJ1-1, with TRBD1 matching 8 bases. Germline CDR1 is MNHEY and CDR2 is SMNVEV (reference sequence). The CDR3 has 17 residues. V shed 0 bases, J shed 3 bases, and the junction held 9 bases outside the gene matches. The CDR3 region has the DNA TGTGCCAGCAGTTTATCCTCGGGACAGGAGAGGTACACTGAAGCTTTCTTT. Translation gives CASSLSSGQERYTEAFF.

The J gene is TRBJ1-3, the V gene TRBV10-3; D remains ambiguous. Germline CDR1 ENHRY, CDR2 SYGVKD. Trimming removed 3 bases at V and 0 bases at J, with 9 bases between. This CDR3 contains 15 residues. The CDR3 nucleotides read TGTGCCATCAGTGACCGTACTTTCTCTGGAAACACCATATATTTT. Amino acid sequence: CAISDRTFSGNTIYF.

This sequence joins TRBV19 and TRBJ2-5; 10 bases agree with TRBD2. J gave up 2 bases and V 5 bases, and 5 bases lay outside the gene matches. The CDR3 is 15 residues long. CDR1 and CDR2 (germline): LNHDA, SQIVND (reference sequence). The CDR3 DNA is TGTGCCAGTAGTCGGACTAGCGGCATTCAAGAGACCCAGTACTTC. Translating it yields CASSRTSGIQETQYF. The full variable domain, with the rest looked up from reference TRBV19 and TRBJ2-5, is DGGITQSPKYLFRKEGQNVTLSCEQNLNHDAMYWYRQDPGQGLRLIYYSQIVNDFQKGDIAEGYSVSREKKESFPLTVTSAQKNPTAFYLCASSRTSGIQETQYFGPGTRLLVL.

In this sample, this clone turned up once. This chain's CDR3 is CASTQGGQGVSYEQYF. The CDR3 DNA sequence: TGTGCCAGCACCCAAGGCGGTCAGGGGGTCTCCTACGAGCAGTACTTC. The chain carries TRBV2 and TRBJ2-7; 7 bases are shared with TRBD1. V gave up 7 bases and J gave up 0 bases; unmatched junction bases: 12. The CDR3 totals 16 residues. Germline V gives CDR1 SNHLY, CDR2 FYNNEI.

The J gene is TRBJ1-2, the V gene TRBV18; D is unresolved. The germline gives CDR1 KGHSH, CDR2 LQKENI. This CDR3 is built from 15 residues. Trimming took off 6 bases at V and 2 bases at J, with 16 bases between the two ends. The CDR3 DNA is TGTGCCAGCTCGCTTGCCGGGAGAACCAACTATGGCTACACCTTC. Protein product: CASSLAGRTNYGYTF.

CDR3 coding DNA: TGTGCCAGCAGTCACCCAGACAGGGGAGAGCAGTACTTC. This sequence encodes CASSHPDRGEQYF. The gene calls are TRBV6-1 and TRBJ2-7, with 8 bases fitting TRBD1. J lost 7 bases, V lost 5 bases, and 7 bases had no gene match. Germline loops: CDR1 MNHNS, CDR2 SASEGT. This CDR3 region has 13 residues.

The chain recombines TRBV7-2 with TRBJ2-5; 10 nucleotides align to TRBD2. This CDR3 comprises 15 residues. The J segment lost 5 bases and the V segment lost 4 bases, leaving 7 bases of the junction unmatched. The germline CDR1 and CDR2 sequences are SGHTA and FQGNSA. The CDR3 DNA is TGTGCCAGCAGCTCCACTAGCGGGGCGAGGGAGACCCAGTACTTC. Translation: CASSSTSGARETQYF.